This T cell receptor (beta chain) was recovered during a study of T cell changes during pregnancy in multiple sclerosis. The assay was immunoSEQ multiplex PCR, and TCRdb's table has in-frame clones only and misses some. The data show 75,000 to 100,000 clones, 91% seen once. The length of the CDR3 is 15 residues. J was trimmed by 0 bases and V by 3 bases; bases with no gene match: 2. From germline, CDR1 is SEHNR and CDR2 FQNEAQ (reference sequence). Material: peripheral blood, obtained after pregnancy. The V gene is TRBV7-9, the J gene TRBJ1-3; 7 bases are shared with TRBD1. The receptor comes from a female donor in good health, enrolled as a control in a pregnancy study. This chain's CDR3 is CASSLGQSSGNTIYF. The CDR3, as DNA: TGTGCCAGCAGCTTGGGACAGAGCTCTGGAAACACCATATATTTT.